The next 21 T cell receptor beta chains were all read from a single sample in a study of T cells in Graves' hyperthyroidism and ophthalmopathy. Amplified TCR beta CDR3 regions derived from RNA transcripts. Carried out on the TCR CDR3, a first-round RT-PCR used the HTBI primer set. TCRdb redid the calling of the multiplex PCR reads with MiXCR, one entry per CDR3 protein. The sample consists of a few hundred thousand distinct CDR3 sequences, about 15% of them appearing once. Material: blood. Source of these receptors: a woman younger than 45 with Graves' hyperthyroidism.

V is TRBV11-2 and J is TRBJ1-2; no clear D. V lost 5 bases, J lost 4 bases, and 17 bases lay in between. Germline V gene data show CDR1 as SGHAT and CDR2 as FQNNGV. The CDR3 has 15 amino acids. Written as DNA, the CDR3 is TGTGCCAGCAGCCCACCTGGAGGGCCCGGCTATGGCTACACCTTC. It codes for CASSPPGGPGYGYTF.

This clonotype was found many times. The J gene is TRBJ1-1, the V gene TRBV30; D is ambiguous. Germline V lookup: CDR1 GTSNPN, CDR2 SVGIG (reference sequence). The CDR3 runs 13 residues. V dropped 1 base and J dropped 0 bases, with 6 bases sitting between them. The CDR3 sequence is CAWSGDMNTEAFF. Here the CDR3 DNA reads TGTGCCTGGAGTGGGGATATGAACACTGAAGCTTTCTTT.

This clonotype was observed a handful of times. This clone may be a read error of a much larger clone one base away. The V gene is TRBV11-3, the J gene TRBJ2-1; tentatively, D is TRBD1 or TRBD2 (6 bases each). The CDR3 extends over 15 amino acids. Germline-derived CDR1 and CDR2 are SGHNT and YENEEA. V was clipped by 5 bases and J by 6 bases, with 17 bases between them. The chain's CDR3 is CASSAGAGDFNEQFF. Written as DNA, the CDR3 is TGTGCCAGCAGCGCCGGGGCAGGGGACTTCAATGAGCAGTTCTTC.

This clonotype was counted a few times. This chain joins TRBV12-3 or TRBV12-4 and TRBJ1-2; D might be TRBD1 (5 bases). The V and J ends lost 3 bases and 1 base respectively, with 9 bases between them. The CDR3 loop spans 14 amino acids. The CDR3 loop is CASSLEGFNYGYTF. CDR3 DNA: TGTGCCAGCAGTTTGGAGGGGTTTAACTATGGCTACACCTTC.

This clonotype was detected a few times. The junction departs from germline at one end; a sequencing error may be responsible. This CDR3 is CSAPNAGGDKNTQYF. The CDR3 DNA sequence: TGCAGTGCCCCCAACGCGGGAGGTGACAAAAACACTCAGTACTTC. The chain has TRBV20-1 and TRBJ2-4; 8 bases are a match to TRBD2. Per germline, CDR1 DFQATT and CDR2 SNEGSKA (reference sequence). The CDR3 contains 15 residues.

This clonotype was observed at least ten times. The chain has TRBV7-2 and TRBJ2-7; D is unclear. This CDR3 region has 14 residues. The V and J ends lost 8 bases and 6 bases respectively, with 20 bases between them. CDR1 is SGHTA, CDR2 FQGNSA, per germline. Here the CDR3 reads CASQPGPGSGEQYF. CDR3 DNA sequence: TGTGCCAGCCAGCCGGGCCCCGGGTCAGGCGAGCAGTACTTC.

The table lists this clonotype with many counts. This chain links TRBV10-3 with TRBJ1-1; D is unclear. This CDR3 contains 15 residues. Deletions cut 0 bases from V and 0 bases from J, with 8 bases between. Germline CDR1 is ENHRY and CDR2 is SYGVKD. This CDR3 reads CAISESRPMNTEAFF. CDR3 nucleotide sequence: TGTGCCATCAGTGAGTCGAGGCCCATGAACACTGAAGCTTTCTTT.

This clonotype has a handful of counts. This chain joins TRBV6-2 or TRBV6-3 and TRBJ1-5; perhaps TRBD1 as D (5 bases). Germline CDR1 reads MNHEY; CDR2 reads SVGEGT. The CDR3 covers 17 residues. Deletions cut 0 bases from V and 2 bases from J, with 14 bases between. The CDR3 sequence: CASSYSQGRLRNQPQHF. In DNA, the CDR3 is TGTGCCAGCAGTTACTCCCAGGGTCGTTTACGCAATCAGCCCCAGCATTTT.

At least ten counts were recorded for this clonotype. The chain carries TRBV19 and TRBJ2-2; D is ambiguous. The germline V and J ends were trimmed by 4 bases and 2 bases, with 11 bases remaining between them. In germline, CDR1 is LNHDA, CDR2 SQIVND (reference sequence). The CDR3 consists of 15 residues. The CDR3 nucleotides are TGTGCCAGTAGTAACGAAGGCGTCAACACCGGGGAGCTGTTTTTT. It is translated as CASSNEGVNTGELFF. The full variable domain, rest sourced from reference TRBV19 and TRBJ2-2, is DGGITQSPKYLFRKEGQNVTLSCEQNLNHDAMYWYRQDPGQGLRLIYYSQIVNDFQKGDIAEGYSVSREKKESFPLTVTSAQKNPTAFYLCASSNEGVNTGELFFGEGSRLTVL.

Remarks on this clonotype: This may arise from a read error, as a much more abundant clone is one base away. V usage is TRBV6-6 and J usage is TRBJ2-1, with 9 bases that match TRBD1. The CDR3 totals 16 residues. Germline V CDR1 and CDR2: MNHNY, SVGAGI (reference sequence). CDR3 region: CACSYLPGQGYNEQFF. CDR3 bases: TGTGCCTGCAGTTACTTGCCGGGACAGGGCTACAATGAGCAGTTCTTC.

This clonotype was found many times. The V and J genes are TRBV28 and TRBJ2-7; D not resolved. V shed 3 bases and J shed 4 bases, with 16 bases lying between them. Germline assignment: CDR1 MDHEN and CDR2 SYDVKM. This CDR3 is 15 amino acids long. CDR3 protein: CASSFGSWGSYEQYF. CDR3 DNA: TGTGCCAGCAGTTTTGGTTCTTGGGGATCTTACGAGCAGTACTTC. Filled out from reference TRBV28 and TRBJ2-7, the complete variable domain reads DVKVTQSSRYLVKRTGEKVFLECVQDMDHENMFWYRQDPGLGLRLIYFSYDVKMKEKGDIPEGYSVSREKKERFSLILESASTNQTSMYLCASSFGSWGSYEQYFGPGTRLTVT.

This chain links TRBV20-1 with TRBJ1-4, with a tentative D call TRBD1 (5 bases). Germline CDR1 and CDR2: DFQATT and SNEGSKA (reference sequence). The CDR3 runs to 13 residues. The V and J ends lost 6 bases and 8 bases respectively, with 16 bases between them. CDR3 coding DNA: TGCAGTGCCAACCGGGACGAGAAGGAAAAACTGTTTTTT. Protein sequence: CSANRDEKEKLFF.

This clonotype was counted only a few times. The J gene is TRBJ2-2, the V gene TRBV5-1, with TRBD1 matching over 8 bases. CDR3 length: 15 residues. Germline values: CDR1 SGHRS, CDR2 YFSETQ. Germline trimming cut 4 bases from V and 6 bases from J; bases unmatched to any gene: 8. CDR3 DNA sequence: TGCGCCAGCAGCCTCCAGGGGGCACAATCCGGGGAGCTGTTTTTT. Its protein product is CASSLQGAQSGELFF.

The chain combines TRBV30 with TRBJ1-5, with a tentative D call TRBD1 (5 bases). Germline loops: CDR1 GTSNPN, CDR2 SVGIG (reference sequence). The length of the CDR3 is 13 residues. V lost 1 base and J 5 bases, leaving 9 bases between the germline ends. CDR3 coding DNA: TGTGCCTGGAGTGGGGGGGGTTATCAGCCCCAGCATTTT. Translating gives CAWSGGGYQPQHF.

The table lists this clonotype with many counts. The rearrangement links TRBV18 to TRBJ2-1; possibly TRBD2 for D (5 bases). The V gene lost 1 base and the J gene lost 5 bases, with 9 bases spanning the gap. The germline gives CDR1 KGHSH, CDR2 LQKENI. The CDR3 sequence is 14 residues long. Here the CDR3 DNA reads TGTGCCAGCTCACCACGGGCTAGCCACAATGAGCAGTTCTTC. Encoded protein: CASSPRASHNEQFF.

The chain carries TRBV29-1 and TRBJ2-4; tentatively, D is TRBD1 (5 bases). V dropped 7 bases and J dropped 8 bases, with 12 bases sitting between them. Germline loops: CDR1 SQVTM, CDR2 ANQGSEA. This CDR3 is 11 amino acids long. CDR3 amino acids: CSGGRDDIQYF. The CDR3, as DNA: TGCAGCGGGGGCCGCGACGACATTCAGTACTTC.

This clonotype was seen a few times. The CDR3 sequence: CASSPERQGVTLRANVLTF. The CDR3 DNA reads TGTGCCAGCAGCCCCGAACGACAGGGCGTTACCCTTAGGGCCAACGTCCTGACTTTC. The chain combines TRBV7-9 with TRBJ2-6, with TRBD1 identical over 7 bases. The CDR3 runs 19 residues. The V gene's germline CDR1 is SEHNR and CDR2 FQNEAQ (reference sequence). J lost 5 bases, V lost 5 bases, and 18 bases had no gene match.

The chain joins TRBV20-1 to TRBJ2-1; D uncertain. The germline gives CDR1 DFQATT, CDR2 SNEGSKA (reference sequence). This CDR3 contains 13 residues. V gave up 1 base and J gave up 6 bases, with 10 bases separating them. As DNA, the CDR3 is TGCAGTGCTAGAGTCGAGCCACTCAATGAGCAGTTCTTC. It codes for CSARVEPLNEQFF.

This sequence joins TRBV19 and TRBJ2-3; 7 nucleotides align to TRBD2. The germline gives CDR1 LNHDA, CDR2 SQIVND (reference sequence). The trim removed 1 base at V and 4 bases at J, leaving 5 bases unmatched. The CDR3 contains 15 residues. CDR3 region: CASSIAGGRPDTQYF. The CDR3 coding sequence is TGTGCCAGTAGTATAGCGGGAGGACGCCCAGATACGCAGTATTTT.

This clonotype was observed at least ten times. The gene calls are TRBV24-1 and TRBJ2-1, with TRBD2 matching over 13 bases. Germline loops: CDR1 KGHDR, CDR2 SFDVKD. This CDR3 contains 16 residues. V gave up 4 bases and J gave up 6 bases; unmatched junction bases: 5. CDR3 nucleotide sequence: TGTGCCACCAGTGACCTACTAGCGGGAGGGCCCAATGAGCAGTTCTTC. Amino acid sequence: CATSDLLAGGPNEQFF.

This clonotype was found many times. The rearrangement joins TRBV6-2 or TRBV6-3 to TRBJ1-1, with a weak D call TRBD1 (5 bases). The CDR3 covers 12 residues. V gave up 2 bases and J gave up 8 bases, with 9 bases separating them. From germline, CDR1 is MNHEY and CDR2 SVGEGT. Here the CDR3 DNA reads TGTGCCAGCAGTTACCCGGGACCGGAAGCTTTCTTT. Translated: CASSYPGPEAFF.